Reported below is one T cell receptor (beta chain). Its antigen is as yet unknown. TCRdb's table, derived via immunoSEQ multiplex PCR, lists solely in-frame clones and lacks some. The profile covers about 330,000 clones, with 86% appearing a single time and around 0.84% taken by the ten largest. This entry comes from a study of cytomegalovirus exposure and HLA in healthy donors. Findings and caveats of the study: Across donors, most TCRs were seen rarely, yet some public ones were widespread.

V lost 0 bases and J lost 2, with 8 bases in between. The CDR3 is made up of 15 amino acids. Germline lookup yields CDR1 MNHEY and CDR2 SVGAGI. The clonotype comes from a woman younger than 30 in good health and CMV-seronegative. Sequenced sample: PBMCs. The gene calls are TRBV6-5 and TRBJ1-3; D remains ambiguous. The CDR3 sequence is CASSYSQLAGNTIYF. The CDR3 DNA reads as TGTGCCAGCAGTTACTCCCAGTTGGCTGGAAACACCATATATTTT.